The 22 T cell receptor beta chains below all came from one sample that was sequenced in a study of T cell changes during pregnancy in multiple sclerosis. Data came from immunoSEQ multiplex PCR; TCRdb stores just in-frame clones and leaves some out. This table holds roughly 79,000 clones, 93% found once. The input for sequencing was peripheral blood, taken in the second trimester of pregnancy. Receptor source: a female donor in good health, enrolled as a control in a pregnancy study.

The chain links TRBV9 to TRBJ1-2; 7 bases agree with TRBD1. CDR1 SGDLS and CDR2 YYNGEE come from the germline V gene. The length of the CDR3 is 14 residues. Germline trimming cut 3 bases from V and 5 bases from J; bases unmatched to any gene: 7. This CDR3 reads CASSDPGTEYGYTF. In DNA, the CDR3 is TGTGCCAGCAGCGATCCCGGGACAGAGTATGGCTACACCTTC.

CDR3 DNA sequence: TGTGCCATCAGTGTGGACAGGGGCGATTTCTATGGCTACACCTTC. Translating it yields CAISVDRGDFYGYTF. This chain uses TRBV10-3 with TRBJ1-2, with 9 bases fitting TRBD1. The CDR3 spans 15 residues. Trimming cost V 4 bases and J 4 bases; bases outside gene matches: 7. CDR1 is ENHRY and CDR2 is SYGVKD in the germline V gene.

V usage is TRBV4-2 and J usage is TRBJ2-7; a weak D match, TRBD1 (10 bases). Trimming cost V 4 bases and J 0 bases, with 25 bases left between them. Germline CDR1 and CDR2: LGHNA and YNFKEQ. This CDR3 spans 19 amino acids. The CDR3 sequence: CASSRGDRGAGGSSYEQYF. The CDR3 DNA is TGTGCCAGCAGCCGGGGGGACAGGGGAGCGGGGGGTAGCTCCTACGAGCAGTACTTC.

V is TRBV2 and J is TRBJ2-2; 8 bases fit TRBD1. CDR3 length equals 16 residues. Germline values: CDR1 SNHLY, CDR2 FYNNEI. The ends lost 2 bases at V and 3 bases at J; junction bases unmatched: 5. Here the CDR3 DNA reads TGTGCCAGCAGTGAAAGCAGGGGGCTTGACACCGGGGAGCTGTTTTTT. This sequence encodes CASSESRGLDTGELFF.

This sequence joins TRBV11-1 and TRBJ1-1; D gene unclear. The ends were cut back, 5 bases at V and 5 bases at J, with 21 bases in the middle. The CDR3 length is 16 residues. The germline V gene encodes CDR1 SGHAT and CDR2 FQDESV (reference sequence). In nucleotides, the CDR3 is TGTGCCAGCAGCAAGACCCCCGGGTCACTCACGACTGAAGCTTTCTTT. The encoded protein is CASSKTPGSLTTEAFF.

The table lists this clone with a few counts. This chain uses TRBV19 with TRBJ1-5; D possibly corresponds to TRBD1 (6 bases). The CDR3 sequence is 15 residues long. Looked up from germline, CDR1 is LNHDA and CDR2 is SQIVND (reference sequence). V dropped 3 bases and J dropped 9 bases, with 18 bases sitting between them. The CDR3 region is CASSMLDSKLRPQHF. CDR3 nucleotide sequence: TGTGCCAGTAGTATGTTGGACAGTAAACTTAGGCCCCAGCATTTT.

The sample holds one count of this clone. The chain links TRBV19 to TRBJ1-6; 8 nucleotides align to TRBD1. The V segment lost 8 bases and the J segment 7 bases; nucleotides outside the gene matches: 4. CDR3 length equals 13 residues. Germline values: CDR1 LNHDA, CDR2 SQIVND (reference sequence). The DNA for the CDR3 is TGTGCCAGTGGGGACAGGCTCAATTCACCCCTCCACTTT. As protein: CASGDRLNSPLHF.

V and J are TRBV6-6 and TRBJ2-1; D not certain. CDR1 is MNHNY, CDR2 SVGAGI, per germline (reference sequence). CDR3 length: 15 amino acids. The V and J ends lost 2 bases and 5 bases respectively, with 13 bases between them. The CDR3 DNA is TGTGCCAGCAGTTACAGGTATTCAGGTCACAATGAGCAGTTCTTC. Translated: CASSYRYSGHNEQFF.

V is TRBV5-1 and J is TRBJ1-1, with D hard to call. V dropped 3 bases and J dropped 5 bases, with 14 bases sitting between them. In germline, CDR1 is SGHRS, CDR2 YFSETQ. The length of the CDR3 is 14 residues. DNA of the CDR3: TGCGCCAGCAGCTGGGGTAGCGGGGAGACTGAAGCTTTCTTT. Protein sequence: CASSWGSGETEAFF.

CDR3 amino acids: CASSLGQGVGNTEAFF. The CDR3 coding sequence is TGCGCCAGCAGCTTGGGCCAGGGGGTAGGGAACACTGAAGCTTTCTTT. The V call is TRBV5-1, the J call TRBJ1-1; 7 nucleotides agree with TRBD1. Germline-derived CDR1 and CDR2 are SGHRS and YFSETQ. Unmatched junction bases numbered 6, after V lost 0 bases and J lost 1 base. This CDR3 is 16 amino acids long.

The chain carries TRBV4-3 and TRBJ2-7, with 9 nucleotides matching TRBD2. The CDR3 length is 16 residues. Trimming took 0 bases from V and 3 from J; bases not matched to a gene: 6. CDR1 LGHNA and CDR2 YSLEER come from the germline V gene. CDR3 bases: TGCGCCAGCAGCCAAGATCCTAGCGGGATCTTCTACGAGCAGTACTTC. This sequence encodes CASSQDPSGIFYEQYF.

The rearrangement links TRBV12-5 to TRBJ1-2, with D possibly matching TRBD1 (5 bases). Between the trimmed V and J ends, which lost 4 bases and 0 bases, there was a span of 15 bases. Germline assignment: CDR1 LGHNT and CDR2 FRNRAP. This CDR3 has 16 residues. CDR3 loop: CASGSGWRGSNYGYTF. The CDR3 DNA follows: TGTGCTAGTGGTTCGGGCTGGAGGGGTTCTAACTATGGCTACACCTTC. Full variable domain (remainder filled in from reference TRBV12-5 and TRBJ1-2): DARVTQTPRHKVTEMGQEVTMRCQPILGHNTVFWYRQTMMQGLELLAYFRNRAPLDDSGMPKDRFSAEMPDATLATLKIQPSEPRDSAVYFCASGSGWRGSNYGYTFGSGTRLTVV.

The rearrangement joins TRBV5-4 to TRBJ1-3; D might be TRBD1 (6 bases). Per the germline V gene, CDR1 is SGHNT and CDR2 is YYREEE (reference sequence). Trimming took 4 bases from V and 0 from J, leaving 11 bases between them. The CDR3 is made up of 15 amino acids. CDR3 nucleotides: TGTGCCAGCAGCGGCGACAGGTTCTCTGGAAACACCATATATTTT. Protein: CASSGDRFSGNTIYF.

This rearrangement joins TRBV19 to TRBJ1-4; TRBD1 matches at 9 bases. The CDR3 sequence is 13 residues long. Per the germline V gene, CDR1 is LNHDA and CDR2 is SQIVND (reference sequence). J lost 7 bases, V lost 6 bases, and 3 bases had no gene match. The CDR3 nucleotides are TGTGCCAGTAGGGACAGGGGAATTGAAAAACTGTTTTTT. Translating gives CASRDRGIEKLFF.

V gene TRBV7-6 combines with J gene TRBJ2-2; perhaps TRBD1 as D (5 bases). V dropped 6 bases and J dropped 3 bases, with 17 bases sitting between them. CDR1 SGHVS and CDR2 FNYEAQ come from the germline V gene. The CDR3 covers 16 residues. The CDR3 nucleotides read TGTGCCAGCAGTTACACCCAGGGCGGTCACACCGGGGAGCTGTTTTTT. It yields the protein CASSYTQGGHTGELFF. The variable domain in full, with the rest retrieved from reference TRBV7-6 and TRBJ2-2, is GAGVSQSPRYKVTKRGQDVALRCDPISGHVSLYWYRQALGQGPEFLTYFNYEAQQDKSGLPNDRFSAERPEGSISTLTIQRTEQRDSAMYRCASSYTQGGHTGELFFGEGSRLTVL.

V gene TRBV10-3 combines with J gene TRBJ2-5, with D perhaps matching TRBD1 (5 bases). Trimming took off 5 bases at V and 2 bases at J, with 12 bases between the two ends. CDR3 length: 14 residues. CDR1 ENHRY and CDR2 SYGVKD come from the germline V gene. The CDR3 sequence: CAISRQYSQETQYF. The CDR3 nucleotides read TGTGCCATCAGTAGACAGTATTCTCAAGAGACCCAGTACTTC.

The sample holds one count of this clone. The J gene is TRBJ1-4, the V gene TRBV6-6, with TRBD1 matching 11 bases. This CDR3 is 15 amino acids long. CDR1 is MNHNY, CDR2 SVGAGI, per germline (reference sequence). V lost 5 bases to trimming and J lost 7 bases; unmatched junction nucleotides: 6. DNA of the CDR3: TGTGCCAGCAGTATAGGACAGGGGGCTGGTGAAAAACTGTTTTTT. Protein: CASSIGQGAGEKLFF.

This clone was found once. The rearrangement joins TRBV27 to TRBJ1-2, with D possibly being TRBD1 (5 bases). The CDR3 length is 13 residues. The germline V gene has CDR1 MNHEY and CDR2 SMNVEV (reference sequence). Trimming left V 5 bases short and J 5 bases short, with 12 bases between. The CDR3 loop reads CASSPGGIYGYTF. The CDR3 DNA follows: TGTGCCAGCAGTCCGGGGGGAATATATGGCTACACCTTC.

The rearrangement uses TRBV9 and TRBJ2-2; 7 bases match TRBD1. This CDR3 spans 15 amino acids. The junction had 5 bases not matched to a gene; V was cut back by 2 bases and J by 4 bases. CDR1 and CDR2 from the germline V gene are SGDLS and YYNGEE. The DNA for the CDR3 is TGTGCCAGCAGCGTCAACAGGGGTCGCACCGGGGAGCTGTTTTTT. It translates to CASSVNRGRTGELFF.

V and J are TRBV7-8 and TRBJ2-7; 10 nucleotides align to TRBD1. Germline assignment: CDR1 SGHVS and CDR2 FQNEAQ. This CDR3 is built from 16 residues. This chain's CDR3 is CAVTRDRGPVHYEQYF. CDR3 sequence (DNA): TGTGCAGTTACCCGGGACAGGGGCCCTGTCCACTACGAGCAGTACTTC. Together with reference TRBV7-8 and TRBJ2-7, the CDR3 gives the full variable domain: GAGVSQSPRYKVAKRGQDVALRCDPISGHVSLFWYQQALGQGPEFLTYFQNEAQLDKSGLPSDRFFAERPEGSVSTLKIQRTQQEDSAVYLCAVTRDRGPVHYEQYFGPGTRLTVT.

V and J are TRBV5-1 and TRBJ2-5, with 10 bases identical to TRBD2. Trimming cost V 4 bases and J 4 bases; bases outside gene matches: 7. There are 15 residues in the CDR3. The germline V gene has CDR1 SGHRS and CDR2 YFSETQ. This CDR3 reads CASSGQRGGTETQYF. The CDR3 bases are TGCGCCAGCAGCGGGCAGCGGGGGGGCACAGAGACCCAGTACTTC. Together with reference TRBV5-1 and TRBJ2-5, the CDR3 gives the full variable domain: KAGVTQTPRYLIKTRGQQVTLSCSPISGHRSVSWYQQTPGQGLQFLFEYFSETQRNKGNFPGRFSGRQFSNSRSEMNVSTLELGDSALYLCASSGQRGGTETQYFGPGTRLLVL.

The chain employs TRBV2 and TRBJ2-5; 7 nucleotides line up with TRBD2. CDR3 size: 19 residues. Germline CDR1 is SNHLY and CDR2 is FYNNEI. Trimming cost V 5 bases and J 3 bases; bases outside gene matches: 21. CDR3 DNA: TGTGCCAGCAGTATCCCCTTTTATGGACTAGATGGGAAGAAAGAGACCCAGTACTTC. Translation: CASSIPFYGLDGKKETQYF.